The sequence of this T cell receptor (beta chain) was determined in a study of blood T cells in healthy people across ages. Through a sample-barcoded 5' primer and a J-beta primer mix, a second PCR was run for roughly 6 to 11 cycles. TCRdb re-analysed the 5' RACE reads in MiXCR, keeping a single row per CDR3 protein. The sample carries over a million distinct CDR3 sequences, roughly 60% recorded once. V shed 4 bases and J 1 base; nucleotides not matched to a gene: 7. The CDR3 loop spans 15 amino acids. Germline CDR1 DFQATT, CDR2 SNEGSKA (reference sequence). The specimen sequenced was blood. This chain connects TRBV20-1 to TRBJ1-1, with 9 bases aligning to TRBD1. The TCR sequence derives from a man younger than 35 in good health. CDR3 sequence (DNA): TGCAGTGCTATGGACAGGGGCACAACGAACACTGAAGCTTTCTTT. This gives the protein CSAMDRGTTNTEAFF.